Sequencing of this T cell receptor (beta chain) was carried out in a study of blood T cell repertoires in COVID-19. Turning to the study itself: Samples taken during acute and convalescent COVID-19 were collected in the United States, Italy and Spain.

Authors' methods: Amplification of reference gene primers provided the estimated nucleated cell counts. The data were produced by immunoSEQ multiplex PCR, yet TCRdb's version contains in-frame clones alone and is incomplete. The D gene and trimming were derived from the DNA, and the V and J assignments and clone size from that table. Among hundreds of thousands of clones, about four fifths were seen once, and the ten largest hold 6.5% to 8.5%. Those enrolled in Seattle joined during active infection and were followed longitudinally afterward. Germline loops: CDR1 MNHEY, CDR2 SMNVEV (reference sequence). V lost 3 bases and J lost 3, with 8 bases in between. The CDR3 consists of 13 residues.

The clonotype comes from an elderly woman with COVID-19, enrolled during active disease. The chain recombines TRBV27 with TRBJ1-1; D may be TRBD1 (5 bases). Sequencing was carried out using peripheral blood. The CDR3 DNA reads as TGTGCCAGCAGTTTTTTAGGGGACACTGAAGCTTTCTTT. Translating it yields CASSFLGDTEAFF.